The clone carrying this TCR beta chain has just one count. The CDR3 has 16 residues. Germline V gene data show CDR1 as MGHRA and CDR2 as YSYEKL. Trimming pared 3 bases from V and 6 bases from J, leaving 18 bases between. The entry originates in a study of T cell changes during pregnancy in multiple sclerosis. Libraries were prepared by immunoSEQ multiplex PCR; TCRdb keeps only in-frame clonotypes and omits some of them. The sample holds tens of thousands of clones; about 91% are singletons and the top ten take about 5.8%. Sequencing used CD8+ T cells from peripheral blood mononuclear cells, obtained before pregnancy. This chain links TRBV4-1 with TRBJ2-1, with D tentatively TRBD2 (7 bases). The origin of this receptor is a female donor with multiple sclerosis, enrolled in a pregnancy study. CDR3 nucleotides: TGCGCCAGCAGCCACGGTCGAGGGGGGGTCATCAATGAGCAGTTCTTC. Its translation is CASSHGRGGVINEQFF.